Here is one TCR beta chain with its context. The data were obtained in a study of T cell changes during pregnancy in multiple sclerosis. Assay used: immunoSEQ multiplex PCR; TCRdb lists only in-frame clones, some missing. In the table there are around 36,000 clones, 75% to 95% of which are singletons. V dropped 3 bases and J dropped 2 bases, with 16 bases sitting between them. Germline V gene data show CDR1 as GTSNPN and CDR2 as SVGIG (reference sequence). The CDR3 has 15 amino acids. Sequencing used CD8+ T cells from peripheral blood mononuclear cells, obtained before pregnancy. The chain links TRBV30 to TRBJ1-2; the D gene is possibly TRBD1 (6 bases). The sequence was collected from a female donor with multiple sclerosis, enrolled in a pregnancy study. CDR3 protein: CAWSVGAGENYGYTF. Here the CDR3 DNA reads TGTGCCTGGAGCGTCGGCGCAGGGGAAAACTATGGCTACACCTTC. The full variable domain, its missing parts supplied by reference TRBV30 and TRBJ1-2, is SQTIHQWPATLVQPVGSPLSLECTVEGTSNPNLYWYRQAAGRGLQLLFYSVGIGQISSEVPQNLSASRPQDRQFILSSKKLLLSDSGFYLCAWSVGAGENYGYTFGSGTRLTVV.